This TCR beta chain was captured by sequencing in a study of Tregs in tolerant kidney transplant recipients. For the study at large: Recipient cells were told from donor cells by antibody staining. General study results and limits: Findings come from small patient numbers and require larger validation. This study did not directly address biological reproducibility. The most relevant donor-specific Treg TCRbeta repertoire apparently came from expansion with activated donor B cells.

In the case of this clone: Antigen specificity is unknown.

Measured with immunoSEQ multiplex PCR; TCRdb has only the in-frame clones, and not every one. The sample lists tens of thousands of clones; about 95% were seen once. Sequences were obtained from Tregs from blood cultured with allogeneic cells. This clonotype originated in a human donor in good health.

The CDR3 region has the DNA TGTGCCAGCAGCGCCCCCCTACCCCCCTACGAGCAGTACTTC. Translating gives CASSAPLPPYEQYF. The rearrangement uses TRBV9 and TRBJ2-7; D unclear. The CDR3 has 14 residues. Trimming took off 3 bases at V and 2 bases at J, with 12 bases between the two ends. The germline CDR1 and CDR2 sequences are SGDLS and YYNGEE.